The rows below give T cell receptor beta chains drawn from one sample of a study of OX40 agonist ivuxolimab in advanced cancers. Only in-frame clones appear in the TCRdb table, and some are missing; sequencing was by immunoSEQ multiplex PCR. The profile covers approximately 60,000 clones, with about 83% appearing a single time and over 3% taken by the ten largest. This sample comprised CD4+ or CD8+ T cells sorted from blood, obtained in a trial of the OX40 agonist ivuxolimab. These receptors all come from an adult with an advanced solid tumor such as melanoma, head and neck, liver or kidney cancer. The CDR3 runs from the conserved cysteine through the conserved F or W. The order of the fields is V gene, clone size, J gene, D gene, CDR3 DNA, CDR3 protein. A D gene is named only where the DNA matches it firmly. Clone sizes are given selectively: once, few, many, or a class where the clone is expanded.

>TRBV7-8|NA|TRBJ2-1|NA
TGTGCCAGCAGCTTGTTGGGGCTGGGGGGTTACAATGAGCAGTTCTTC
CASSLLGLGGYNEQFF
>TRBV19|NA|TRBJ1-1|NA
TGTGCCAGTAGTATCGGCACGAAGAACACTGAAGCTTTCTTT
CASSIGTKNTEAFF
>TRBV6-5|NA|TRBJ2-3|NA
TGTGCCAGCAGTGGGACAATGACAGATACGCAGTATTTT
CASSGTMTDTQYF
>TRBV7-9|NA|TRBJ2-1|TRBD2
TGTGCCAGCAGCACAAGACTAGCGGGATACAATGAGCAGTTCTTC
CASSTRLAGYNEQFF
>TRBV5-4|NA|TRBJ2-2|NA
TGTGCCAGCAGCTTCGACAGAAACACCGGGGAGCTGTTTTTT
CASSFDRNTGELFF
>TRBV2|NA|TRBJ2-5|TRBD2
TGTGCCAGCAGACTAGCGGGAGGGCAAGAGACCCAGTACTTC
CASRLAGGQETQYF
>TRBV7-2|NA|TRBJ2-7|NA
TGTGCCAGCAGCTTCAGGGGGGGGCGCGAGCAGTACTTC
CASSFRGGREQYF
>TRBV6-1|NA|TRBJ1-5|NA
TGTGCCAGCAGTGCTAACCACGGACAGACAAATAGCAATCAGCCCCAGCATTTT
CASSANHGQTNSNQPQHF
>TRBV18|NA|TRBJ1-1|NA
TGTGCCAGCTCACCACCCCCAAACACTGAAGCTTTCTTT
CASSPPPNTEAFF
>TRBV10-3|NA|TRBJ1-1|NA
TGTGCCATCAGTACGGGGCAGAGAGAAGCTTTCTTT
CAISTGQREAFF
>TRBV5-8|NA|TRBJ1-4|TRBD1
TGTGCCAGCAGCTTCGGGACAGGGATTGGGCATGAAAAACTGTTTTTT
CASSFGTGIGHEKLFF
>TRBV6-1|NA|TRBJ1-1|NA
TGTGCCAGCAGTGAATGGCCTGGGGGGGCAGGCACTGAAGCTTTCTTT
CASSEWPGGAGTEAFF
>TRBV7-3|once|TRBJ2-2|NA
TGTGCCAGCAGCTTGAGGTCGACCGGGGAGCTGTTTTTT
CASSLRSTGELFF
>TRBV9|NA|TRBJ2-5|TRBD2
TGTGCCAGCAGCGGAGCCGGGACTAGCGGGCGGGAGCAGTACTTC
CASSGAGTSGREQYF
>TRBV7-2|few|TRBJ2-3|NA
TGTGCCAGCAGCTTAGTGGGTACGCAGTATTTT
CASSLVGTQYF
>TRBV10-3|once|TRBJ2-5|TRBD2
TGTGCCATCAGTGAGGCTCAGGGCCGGGGGGAAGAGACCCAGTACTTC
CAISEAQGRGEETQYF
>TRBV5-4|NA|TRBJ2-5|TRBD2
TGTGCCAGCAGCTTGGGACTAGCGGGAGGTGTCCGAGAGACCCAGTACTTC
CASSLGLAGGVRETQYF
>TRBV5-1|once|TRBJ2-2|NA
TGCGCCAGCAGCTTGGTACAGAACACCGGGGAGCTGTTTTTT
CASSLVQNTGELFF
>TRBV21-1|NA|TRBJ2-7|NA
TGTGCCAGCAGCAAGAAGGCAGGACAGGGGGCCTACGAGCAGTACTTC
CASSKKAGQGAYEQYF
>TRBV5-5|once|TRBJ1-2|NA
TGTGCCAGCAGCTTTCTCCCGGGACCCTCTAACTATGGCTACACCTTC
CASSFLPGPSNYGYTF
>TRBV13|NA|TRBJ1-5|NA
TGTGCCAGCAGCTTGGGACATTTGAAGCCCCAGCATTTT
CASSLGHLKPQHF
>TRBV19|NA|TRBJ1-5|NA
TGTGCCAGTAGAAAGACAGCTTATAGCAATCAGCCCCAGCATTTT
CASRKTAYSNQPQHF
>TRBV5-1|NA|TRBJ1-1|TRBD1
TGCGCCAGCAGCTTGGGCACCAGGGGGCGGCGAAACACTGAAGCTTTCTTT
CASSLGTRGRRNTEAFF
>TRBV28|once|TRBJ1-1|NA
TGTGCCAGCAGTTTTGATAGGAACACTGAAGCTTTCTTT
CASSFDRNTEAFF
>TRBV4-2|NA|TRBJ2-5|NA
TGTGCCAGCAGCCAAGTCTGGGCAGAACAAGAGACCCAGTACTTC
CASSQVWAEQETQYF
>TRBV6-1|NA|TRBJ2-7|NA
TGTGCCAGCAGTTATGCGGGAACCTACGAGCAGTACTTC
CASSYAGTYEQYF
>TRBV11-2|NA|TRBJ2-1|NA
TGTGCCAGCAGCTCGGTCGGGAGAAGTAGAGGTGAGCAGTTCTTC
CASSSVGRSRGEQFF
>TRBV10-2|NA|TRBJ1-5|NA
TGCGCCAGCAGTCCGGGACATGGGGGTCAGCCCCAGCATTTT
CASSPGHGGQPQHF
>TRBV6-6|NA|TRBJ1-2|TRBD1
TGTGCCAGCAGTAAGGGACAGCCGCTCGTCTATGGCTACACCTTC
CASSKGQPLVYGYTF
>TRBV29-1|once|TRBJ1-1|NA
TGCAGCGTTCGGAGGGGGTTAGGCACTGAAGCTTTCTTT
CSVRRGLGTEAFF
>TRBV6-6|NA|TRBJ2-5|NA
TGTGCCACGAACCTAGGGGCAGCGGAGACCCAGTACTTC
CATNLGAAETQYF
>TRBV6-5|NA|TRBJ2-7|TRBD1
TGTGCCAGCAGCCCTGGACCGACAGGGTCCTACGAGCAGTACTTC
CASSPGPTGSYEQYF
>TRBV6-1|once|TRBJ1-4|NA
TGTGCCAGCAGTGAAGCGCGGGGGGGGGCGCCGGAAAAACTGTTTTTT
CASSEARGGAPEKLFF
>TRBV19|NA|TRBJ1-5|NA
TGTGCCAGTAGTCTTTTCCTGGCCTCGAGCAATCAGCCCCAGCATTTT
CASSLFLASSNQPQHF
>TRBV5-1|few|TRBJ2-5|TRBD2
TGCGCCAGCAGCTTGGGCGCGGGAGGCGGGGAGACCCAGTACTTC
CASSLGAGGGETQYF
>TRBV7-2|NA|TRBJ2-4|NA
TGTGCCAGCAGCCCAAGATCCCTTTCCAAAAACATTCAGTACTTC
CASSPRSLSKNIQYF
>TRBV2|once|TRBJ2-3|TRBD2
TGTGCCAGCAGTGGGGCTAGCGGGAGAACAGATACGCAGTATTTT
CASSGASGRTDTQYF
>TRBV5-6|few|TRBJ2-7|TRBD1
TGTGCCAGCACTGAGCAGGGGGCCTCTAGCTCCTACGAGCAGTACTTC
CASTEQGASSSYEQYF
>TRBV29-1|once|TRBJ2-5|TRBD2
TGCAGCGAAACTAGCGTCCAAGAGACCCAGTACTTC
CSETSVQETQYF
>TRBV6-5|NA|TRBJ2-7|TRBD2
TGTGCCAGCAGTGATGGGGACTACCCTTACGAGCAGTACTTC
CASSDGDYPYEQYF
>TRBV6-1|NA|TRBJ1-4|TRBD1
TGTGCCAGCAGGGGGACAGATGAAAAACTGTTTTTT
CASRGTDEKLFF
>TRBV6-5|NA|TRBJ1-2|TRBD1
TGTGCCAGCAGTGAGAGGACAGGGGGTTATGGCTACACCTTC
CASSERTGGYGYTF
>TRBV7-2|NA|TRBJ2-2|NA
TGTGCCAGCAGCTTAGCTTGGACTAGGGGGGCCGGGGAGCTGTTTTTT
CASSLAWTRGAGELFF
>TRBV5-1|NA|TRBJ2-2|NA
TGCGCCAGCAGCTCCGGTGGAGAGAACACCGGGGAGCTGTTTTTT
CASSSGGENTGELFF
>TRBV10-1|medium-sized|TRBJ1-6|NA
TGCGCCAGCAGAGCGACAGACCTGAATTCACCCCTCCACTTT
CASRATDLNSPLHF
>TRBV5-5|NA|TRBJ2-2|TRBD2
TGTGCCAGCAGCTTGGCTCCCAGCGGGAGAACCGGGGACGGGGAGCTGTTTTTT
CASSLAPSGRTGDGELFF